These 11 T cell receptor beta chains share one sample of origin, sequenced in a study of T-cell reconstitution after alpha-beta-depleted transplantation in children. Unique molecular identifiers were incorporated when the TCRbeta library was constructed. TCRdb re-analysed the PCR reads in MiXCR, keeping a single row per CDR3 protein. The data contain some 530,000 distinct CDR3 sequences, around 12% of them singletons. The sequencing here drew on PBMCs from the stem cell graft donor, taken from the stem cell graft. The receptors come from a human donor who donated a stem cell graft to a child with combined immunodeficiency.

The rearrangement joins TRBV19 to TRBJ1-1, with unresolved D. CDR1 is LNHDA, CDR2 SQIVND, per germline (reference sequence). Trimming took 7 bases from V and 6 from J, leaving 12 bases between them. The CDR3 has 12 residues. The chain's CDR3 is CASNRRDAEAFF. DNA for the CDR3: TGTGCCAGTAATAGGCGAGACGCTGAAGCTTTCTTT.

There are a few counts of this clonotype. V is TRBV4-3 and J is TRBJ1-2; possible D gene TRBD1, 5 bases. Between the trimmed V and J ends, which lost 0 bases and 4 bases, there was a span of 15 bases. The CDR3 is 16 amino acids. Germline lookup yields CDR1 LGHNA and CDR2 YSLEER. CDR3 loop: CASSQDFWDPGYGYTF. The CDR3 DNA is TGCGCCAGCAGCCAAGATTTTTGGGACCCGGGCTATGGCTACACCTTC.

The DNA of the CDR3 is TGTGCCAGCAAAAATGGGGCCGGGGAGCTGTTTTTT. It codes for CASKNGAGELFF. This sequence joins TRBV6-4 and TRBJ2-2; no clear D gene. Trimming cost V 7 bases and J 6 bases, with 9 bases left between them. The CDR3 contains 12 residues. The germline CDR1 and CDR2 sequences are MRHNA and SNTAGT.

In its sample, this clonotype was seen a few times. The chain has TRBV3-1 and TRBJ2-7; D might be TRBD1 or TRBD2, each matching 5 bases. Trimming shortened V by 3 bases and J by 3 bases, and 15 bases separated the two germline ends. CDR1 is LGHDT and CDR2 is YNNKEL in the germline V gene (reference sequence). There are 15 residues in the CDR3. The chain's CDR3 is CASSQWGRRNYEQYF. CDR3 nucleotides: TGTGCCAGCAGCCAGTGGGGACGTAGAAACTACGAGCAGTACTTC.

The rearrangement uses TRBV2 and TRBJ2-4; D gene ambiguous. With 6 bases removed from V and 1 base from J, the gap between germline ends came to 19 bases. The CDR3 is 17 amino acids. The germline V gene has CDR1 SNHLY and CDR2 FYNNEI. The CDR3 bases are TGTGCCAGCAGCACTTTCGACACTCTCGGGGCCAAAAACATTCAGTACTTC. Protein sequence: CASSTFDTLGAKNIQYF.

This clonotype appeared a single time. The chain joins TRBV7-8 to TRBJ2-1, with 8 positions matching TRBD2. With 0 bases clipped from V and 8 bases from J, the junction kept 3 bases outside the gene matches. The length of the CDR3 is 14 residues. Germline V CDR1 and CDR2: SGHVS, FQNEAQ. The CDR3 DNA reads TGTGCCAGCAGCTTAGCCCCTAGCGGGCATGAGCAGTTCTTC. Its translation: CASSLAPSGHEQFF.

This clonotype was seen only a few times. The chain uses TRBV2 and TRBJ1-1, with unresolved D. V lost 6 bases, J lost 4 bases, and 9 bases lay in between. Per the germline V gene, CDR1 is SNHLY and CDR2 is FYNNEI. The CDR3 loop spans 12 amino acids. DNA for the CDR3: TGTGCCAGCAGGGATGGGCTCACTGAAGCTTTCTTT. Protein product: CASRDGLTEAFF.

This clonotype was observed a few times. V gene TRBV15 combines with J gene TRBJ2-7; D unresolved. V lost 0 bases to trimming and J lost 2 bases, with 8 bases between them. Germline-derived CDR1 and CDR2 are LNHNV and YYDKDF (reference sequence). The CDR3 has 14 amino acids. CDR3 sequence (DNA): TGTGCCACCAGCAGAGAGGGGATCCCCTACGAGCAGTACTTC. Translating it yields CATSREGIPYEQYF.

The J gene is TRBJ2-1, the V gene TRBV11-1; 9 bases match TRBD2. The CDR3 consists of 18 residues. The V segment lost 3 bases and the J segment 4 bases; nucleotides outside the gene matches: 13. Per germline, CDR1 SGHAT and CDR2 FQDESV (reference sequence). The CDR3: CASSFGAQREVKYNEQFF. In DNA form, the CDR3 reads TGTGCCAGCAGCTTCGGAGCTCAGCGGGAGGTAAAGTACAATGAGCAGTTCTTC.

This clonotype was observed many times. V is TRBV29-1 and J is TRBJ2-7; D possibly uses TRBD1 or TRBD2 (6 bases each). V lost 2 bases, J lost 2 bases, and 13 bases lay in between. CDR1 is SQVTM, CDR2 ANQGSEA, per germline. The CDR3 totals 14 residues. The CDR3 DNA follows: TGCAGCGTTGAATACGGGGGCCGTGCCTACGAGCAGTACTTC. It translates to CSVEYGGRAYEQYF.

Details on this clonotype: This may stem from a read error, because a much larger clone lies one nucleotide away. V is TRBV12-3 or TRBV12-4 and J is TRBJ2-7; TRBD1 aligns across 7 bases. V lost 5 bases to trimming and J lost 5 bases; unmatched junction nucleotides: 6. The CDR3 is 13 residues long. CDR3 loop: CASSAGTDHEQYF. CDR3 bases: TGTGCCAGCAGTGCCGGGACAGATCACGAGCAGTACTTC.